This note documents a single T cell receptor (beta chain) sequence. Its antigen remains unidentified. Study-level findings and limits: Tumor memory CD4+ T cell TCR gene usage was found to cluster with blood and lymph node memory CD4+ cells and with lymph node naive CD4+ cells. Tumor Tregs overlapped most with tumor, then blood, naive CD4+ cells.

CD4+CD45RO+CD25- cells were isolated as memory CD4+ T cells. After constant-region reverse-primer amplification, full-length variable regions underwent semi-nested PCR with Nested Universal Primer A. TCRdb processed the 5' RACE reads anew with MiXCR; each CDR3 protein has one entry. This table has approximately 60,000 distinct CDR3 sequences, about 20% appearing once. This CDR3 is 15 amino acids long. Trimming shortened V by 3 bases and J by 8 bases, and 16 bases separated the two germline ends. The rearrangement links TRBV12-3 or TRBV12-4 to TRBJ1-4; D is unclear. This TCR was recovered from a female donor with breast cancer. Input material: memory CD4+ T cells sorted from a lymph node. Subset given: memory CD4+ T cells, CD4+CD45RO+CD25-. CDR3 coding DNA: TGTGCCAGCAGTTTCGCGAGCGGGGAGGAAGAAAAACTGTTTTTT. It yields the protein CASSFASGEEEKLFF.